Listed here are 7 T cell receptor beta chains from one sample, sequenced in a study of blood T cell repertoires in COVID-19. Generated by immunoSEQ multiplex PCR, the TCRdb table keeps only in-frame clones and is missing some. The sample records 470,000 or so clones, 70% to 90% being singletons. The material sequenced was peripheral blood. The source is a human donor in a cohort sampled during active COVID-19.

To note about this clone: Other DNA sequences in this sample translate to the same CDR3. The chain combines TRBV3-1 (or the pseudogene TRBV3-2) with TRBJ2-7; tentatively, D is TRBD2 (5 bases). CDR1 is LGHDT, CDR2 YNNKEL, per germline (reference sequence). V was trimmed by 3 bases and J by 0 bases, leaving 9 bases between them. This CDR3 has 14 amino acids. The CDR3 bases are TGTGCCAGCAGCCAGTGGACTGGCTCCTACGAGCAGTACTTC. Translated, it gives CASSQWTGSYEQYF.

The chain combines TRBV19 with TRBJ2-2; possibly TRBD2 for D (6 bases). Germline CDR1 is LNHDA and CDR2 is SQIVND (reference sequence). V was clipped by 7 bases and J by 3 bases, with 15 bases between them. This CDR3 has 15 amino acids. The CDR3 coding sequence is TGTGCCAGTACCCTGGGGGACTTCTACACCGGGGAGCTGTTTTTT. Translated: CASTLGDFYTGELFF.

The chain joins TRBV5-6 to TRBJ1-1; no definite D call. The V end was cut by 4 bases, the J end by 4 bases, with 20 bases between. The CDR3 contains 16 residues. Looked up from germline, CDR1 is SGHDT and CDR2 is YYEEEE. DNA of the CDR3: TGTGCCAGCAGCCAACGGGTCCTTCAGATCGTCACTGAAGCTTTCTTT. Translated, it gives CASSQRVLQIVTEAFF.

The rearrangement links TRBV6-1 to TRBJ1-4; D is uncertain. Germline lookup yields CDR1 MNHNS and CDR2 SASEGT. Deletions cut 1 base from V and 0 bases from J, with 6 bases between. This CDR3 has 15 amino acids. The CDR3, as DNA: TGTGCCAGCAGTGAAGGCTCAGCAACTAATGAAAAACTGTTTTTT. This encodes CASSEGSATNEKLFF.

The chain employs TRBV9 and TRBJ2-1, with TRBD2 matching over 9 bases. V shed 4 bases and J 4 bases; nucleotides not matched to a gene: 12. This CDR3 contains 17 residues. In germline, CDR1 is SGDLS, CDR2 YYNGEE. The CDR3 loop reads CASSQILAGGGYNEQFF. The CDR3 region has the DNA TGTGCCAGCAGCCAGATTCTCGCGGGAGGGGGGTACAATGAGCAGTTCTTC.

This sequence joins TRBV6-5 and TRBJ2-2; D is unclear. V lost 7 bases to trimming and J lost 1 base, with 10 bases between them. CDR1 and CDR2 (germline): MNHEY, SVGAGI. The CDR3 extends over 14 amino acids. The CDR3 here is CASTTTMNTGELFF. The CDR3 nucleotides are TGTGCCAGCACAACTACTATGAACACCGGGGAGCTGTTTTTT.

The chain uses TRBV9 and TRBJ2-3, with 8 bases lining up with TRBD2. Germline CDR1 SGDLS, CDR2 YYNGEE. This CDR3 region has 15 residues. J was trimmed by 6 bases and V by 0 bases; bases with no gene match: 6. In nucleotides, the CDR3 is TGTGCCAGCAGCGTAGCGGGAGGGTTACGGGATACGCAGTATTTT. The encoded protein is CASSVAGGLRDTQYF.